The source of this T cell receptor beta chain is a study of cytomegalovirus exposure and HLA in healthy donors. The wider study: In a previous analysis, 120 million or so unique TCR beta sequences were found from roughly 200 million T cells.

Germline loops: CDR1 SGHVS, CDR2 FQNEAQ. Trimming stripped 5 bases from V and 2 bases from J, with 9 bases between. This CDR3 comprises 13 residues. Use of 60 Vbeta and 13 Jbeta primers characterized the PCR. Here immunoSEQ multiplex PCR was the method, and the copy in TCRdb shows in-frame clones only, minus some. The sample comprises 150,000 to 200,000 clones, 68% of which are singletons, and approximately 1.3% rests with the top ten. The V gene is TRBV7-8, the J gene TRBJ2-5; D not certain. Sample: PBMCs. The TCR originated in a man aged 50-59 years in good health and CMV-seronegative. The CDR3 coding sequence is TGTGCCAGCAGCCGCAGGAATCAAGAGACCCAGTACTTC. Translation: CASSRRNQETQYF.